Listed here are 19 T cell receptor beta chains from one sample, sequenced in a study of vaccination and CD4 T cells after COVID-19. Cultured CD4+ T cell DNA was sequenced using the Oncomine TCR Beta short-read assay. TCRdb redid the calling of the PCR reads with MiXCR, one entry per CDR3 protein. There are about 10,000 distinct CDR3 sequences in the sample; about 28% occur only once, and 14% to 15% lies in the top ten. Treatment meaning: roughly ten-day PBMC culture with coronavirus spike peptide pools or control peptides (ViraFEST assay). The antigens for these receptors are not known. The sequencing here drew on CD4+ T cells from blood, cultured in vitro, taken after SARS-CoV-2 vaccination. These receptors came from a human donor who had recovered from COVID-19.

CDR3 in amino acids: CASRLDRGRLAGANVLTF. As DNA, the CDR3 is TGTGCCAGCAGATTAGACAGGGGGCGTTTGGCTGGGGCCAACGTCCTGACTTTC. The chain combines TRBV5-5 with TRBJ2-6, with TRBD1 matching 10 bases. V shed 5 bases, J shed 2 bases, and the junction held 10 bases outside the gene matches. The CDR3 spans 18 residues. The germline V gene encodes CDR1 SGHKS and CDR2 YYEKEE (reference sequence).

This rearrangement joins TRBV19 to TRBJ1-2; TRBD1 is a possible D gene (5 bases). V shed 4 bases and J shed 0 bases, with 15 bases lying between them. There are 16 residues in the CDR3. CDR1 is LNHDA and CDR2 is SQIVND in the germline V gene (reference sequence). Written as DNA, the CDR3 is TGTGCCAGTAGTAAAGAAAGACAGATAGCTAACTATGGCTACACCTTC. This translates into CASSKERQIANYGYTF.

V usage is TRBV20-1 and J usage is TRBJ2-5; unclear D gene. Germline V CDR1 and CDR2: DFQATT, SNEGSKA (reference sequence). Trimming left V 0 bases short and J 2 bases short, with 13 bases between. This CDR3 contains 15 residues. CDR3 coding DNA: TGCAGTGCTAGAGATCATAGTCGGCAGCAAGAGACCCAGTACTTC. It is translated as CSARDHSRQQETQYF.

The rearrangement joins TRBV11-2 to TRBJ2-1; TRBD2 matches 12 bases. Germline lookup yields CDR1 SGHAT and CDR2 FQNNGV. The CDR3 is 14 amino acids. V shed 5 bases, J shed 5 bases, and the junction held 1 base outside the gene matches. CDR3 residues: CASSRTSGNNEQFF. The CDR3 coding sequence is TGTGCCAGCAGCCGGACTAGCGGGAACAATGAGCAGTTCTTC.

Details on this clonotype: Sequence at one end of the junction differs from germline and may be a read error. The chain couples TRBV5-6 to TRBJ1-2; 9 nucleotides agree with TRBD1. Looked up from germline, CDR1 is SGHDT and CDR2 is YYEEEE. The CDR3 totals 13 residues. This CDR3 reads CASSLARDRDLPF. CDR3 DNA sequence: TGTGCCAGCAGCTTGGCTCGGGACAGGGATTTACCCTTC. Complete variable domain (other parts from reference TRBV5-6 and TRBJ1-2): DAGVTQSPTHLIKTRGQQVTLRCSPKSGHDTVSWYQQALGQGPQFIFQYYEEEERQRGNFPDRFSGHQFPNYSSELNVNALLLGDSALYLCASSLARDRDLPFGSGTRLTVV.

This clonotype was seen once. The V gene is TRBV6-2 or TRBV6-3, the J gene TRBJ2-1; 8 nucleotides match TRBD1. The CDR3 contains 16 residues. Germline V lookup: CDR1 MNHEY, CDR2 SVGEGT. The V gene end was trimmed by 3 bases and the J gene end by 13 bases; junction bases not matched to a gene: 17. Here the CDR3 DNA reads TGTGCCAGCAGTTATTACCAGGGGGCAGGACAAGAGACCCAGTTCTTC. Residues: CASSYYQGAGQETQFF.

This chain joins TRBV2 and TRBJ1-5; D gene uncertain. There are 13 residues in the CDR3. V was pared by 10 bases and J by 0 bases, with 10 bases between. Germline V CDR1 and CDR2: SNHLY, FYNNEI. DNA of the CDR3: TGTGCCACAAAGGGATATAGCAATCAGCCCCAGCATTTT. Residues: CATKGYSNQPQHF.

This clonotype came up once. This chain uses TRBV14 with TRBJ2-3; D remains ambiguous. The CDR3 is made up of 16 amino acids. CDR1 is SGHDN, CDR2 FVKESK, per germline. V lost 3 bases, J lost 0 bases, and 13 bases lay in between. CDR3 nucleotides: TGTGCCAGCAGCCAGAGTGTGGCTTCTAGCACAGATACGCAGTATTTT. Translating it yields CASSQSVASSTDTQYF.

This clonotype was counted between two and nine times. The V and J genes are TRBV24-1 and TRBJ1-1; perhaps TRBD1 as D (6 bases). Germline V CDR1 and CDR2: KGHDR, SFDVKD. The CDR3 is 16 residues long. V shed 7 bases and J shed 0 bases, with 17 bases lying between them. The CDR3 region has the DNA TGTGCCACCAGGGGAACTAAGGGGGGCCTGAACACTGAAGCTTTCTTT. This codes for CATRGTKGGLNTEAFF.

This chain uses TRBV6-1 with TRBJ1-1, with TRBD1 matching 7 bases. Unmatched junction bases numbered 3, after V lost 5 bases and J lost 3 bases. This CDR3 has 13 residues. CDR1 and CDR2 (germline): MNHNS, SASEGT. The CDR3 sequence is CASSRQGYTEAFF. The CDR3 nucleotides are TGTGCCAGCAGTCGACAGGGCTACACTGAAGCTTTCTTT.

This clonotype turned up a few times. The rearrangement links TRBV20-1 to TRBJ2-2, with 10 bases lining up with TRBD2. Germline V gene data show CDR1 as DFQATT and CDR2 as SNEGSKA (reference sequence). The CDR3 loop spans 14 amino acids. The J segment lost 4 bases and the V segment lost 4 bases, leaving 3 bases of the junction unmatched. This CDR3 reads CSATGLAITGELFF. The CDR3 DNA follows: TGCAGTGCTACGGGACTAGCGATCACCGGGGAGCTGTTTTTT.

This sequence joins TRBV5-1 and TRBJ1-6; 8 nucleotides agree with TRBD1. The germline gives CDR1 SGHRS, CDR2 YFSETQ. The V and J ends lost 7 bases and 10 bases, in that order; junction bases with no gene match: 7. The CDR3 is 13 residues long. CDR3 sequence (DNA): TGCGCCAGCGGAAGGACAGGGAAGTCACCCCTCCACTTT. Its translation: CASGRTGKSPLHF.

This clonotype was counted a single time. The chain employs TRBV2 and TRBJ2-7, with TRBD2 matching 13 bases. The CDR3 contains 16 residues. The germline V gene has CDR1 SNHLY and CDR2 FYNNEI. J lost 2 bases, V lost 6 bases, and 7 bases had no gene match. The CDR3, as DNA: TGTGCCAGCAGCCGAGAAGGGACTAGCGGGGCCTACGAGCAGTACTTC. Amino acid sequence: CASSREGTSGAYEQYF.

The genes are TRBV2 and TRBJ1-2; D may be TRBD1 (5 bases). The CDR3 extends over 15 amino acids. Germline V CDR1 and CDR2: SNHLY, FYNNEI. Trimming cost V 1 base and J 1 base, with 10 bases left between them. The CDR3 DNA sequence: TGTGCCAGCAGTGAAGGTGGGGCCCTTAACTATGGCTACACCTTC. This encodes CASSEGGALNYGYTF.

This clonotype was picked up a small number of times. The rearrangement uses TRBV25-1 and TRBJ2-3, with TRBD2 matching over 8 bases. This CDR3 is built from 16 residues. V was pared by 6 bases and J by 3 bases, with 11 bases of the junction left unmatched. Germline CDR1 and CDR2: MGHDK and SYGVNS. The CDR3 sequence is CASREKWGLGTDTQYF. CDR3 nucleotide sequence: TGTGCCAGCAGGGAGAAGTGGGGACTAGGTACAGATACGCAGTATTTT.

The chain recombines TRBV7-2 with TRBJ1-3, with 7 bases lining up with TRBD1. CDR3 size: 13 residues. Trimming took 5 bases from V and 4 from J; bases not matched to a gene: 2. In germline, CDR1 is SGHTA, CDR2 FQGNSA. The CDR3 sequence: CASSADRGNTIYF. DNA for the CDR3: TGTGCCAGCAGCGCGGACAGGGGAAACACCATATATTTT. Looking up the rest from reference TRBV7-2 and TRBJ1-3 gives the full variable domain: GAGVSQSPSNKVTEKGKDVELRCDPISGHTALYWYRQSLGQGLEFLIYFQGNSAPDKSGLPSDRFSAERTGGSVSTLTIQRTQQEDSAVYLCASSADRGNTIYFGEGSWLTVV.

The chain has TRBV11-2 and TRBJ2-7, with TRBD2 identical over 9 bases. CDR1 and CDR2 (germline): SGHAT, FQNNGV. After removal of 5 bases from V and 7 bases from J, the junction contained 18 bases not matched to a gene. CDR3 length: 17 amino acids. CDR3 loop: CASSTGGLARGSGEQYF. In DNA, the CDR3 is TGTGCCAGCAGCACAGGAGGACTAGCGAGGGGGTCAGGGGAGCAGTACTTC. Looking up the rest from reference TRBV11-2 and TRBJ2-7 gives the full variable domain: EAGVAQSPRYKIIEKRQSVAFWCNPISGHATLYWYQQILGQGPKLLIQFQNNGVVDDSQLPKDRFSAERLKGVDSTLKIQPAKLEDSAVYLCASSTGGLARGSGEQYFGPGTRLTVT.

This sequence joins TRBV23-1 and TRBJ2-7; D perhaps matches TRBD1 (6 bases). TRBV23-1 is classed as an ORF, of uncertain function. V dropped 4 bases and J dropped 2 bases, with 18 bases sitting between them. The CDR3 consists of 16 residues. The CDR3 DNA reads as TGCGCCAGCAGTCCCTCGCGACAGGCTGCTACCTACGAGCAGTACTTC. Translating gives CASSPSRQAATYEQYF.

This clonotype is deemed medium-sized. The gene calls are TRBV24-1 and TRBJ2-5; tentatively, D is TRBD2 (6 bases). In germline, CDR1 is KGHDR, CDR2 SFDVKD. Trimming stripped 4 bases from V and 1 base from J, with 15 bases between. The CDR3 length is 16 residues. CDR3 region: CATSDPGTAAQETQYF. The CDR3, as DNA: TGTGCCACCAGTGACCCTGGGACTGCAGCCCAAGAGACCCAGTACTTC.